This T cell receptor beta chain was found in a study of T cells after yellow fever vaccination. Whole-study results and caveats: Contaminants from the bulk population, in the form of abundant clonotypes, could be found in FACS-sorted repertoires. Post-booster repertoires contained most primary-vaccination clones again (roughly 97% CD4, less than 90% CD8).

The study made its TCR cDNA through 5'RACE template switching. That step introduced a universal primer site along with UMIs. TCRdb analysed the 5' RACE reads with MiXCR anew, one entry per CDR3 protein. The table records about 68,000 distinct CDR3 sequences, less than 8.5% of them present only once. As regards this clonotype: The antigen is unknown.

The length of the CDR3 is 18 residues. V lost 0 bases, J lost 0 bases, and 18 bases lay in between. CDR1 and CDR2 (germline): MGHRA, YSYEKL. The sequence was obtained from a man aged 18 to 35 who received the YFV17D yellow fever vaccine. The sequencing used CD8+ T cells sorted from PBMCs, collected about 49 days after the first yellow fever vaccination. V and J are TRBV4-1 and TRBJ2-7, with D hard to call. For the CDR3, the DNA is TGCGCCAGCAGCCAAGACCACGATAGCTGGGAAAGCTCCTACGAGCAGTACTTC. This codes for CASSQDHDSWESSYEQYF.